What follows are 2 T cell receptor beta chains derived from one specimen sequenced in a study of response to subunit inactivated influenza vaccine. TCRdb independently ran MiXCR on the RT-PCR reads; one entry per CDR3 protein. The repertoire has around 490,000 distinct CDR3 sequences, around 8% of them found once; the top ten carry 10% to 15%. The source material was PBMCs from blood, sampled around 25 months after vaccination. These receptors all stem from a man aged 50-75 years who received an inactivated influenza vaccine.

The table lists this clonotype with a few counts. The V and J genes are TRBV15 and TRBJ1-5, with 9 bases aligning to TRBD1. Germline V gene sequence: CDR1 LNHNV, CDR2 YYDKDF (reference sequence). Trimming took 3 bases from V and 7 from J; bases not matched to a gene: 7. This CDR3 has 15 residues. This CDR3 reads CATSSKTGGKQPQHF. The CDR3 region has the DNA TGTGCCACCAGCAGTAAGACAGGGGGTAAACAGCCCCAGCATTTT.

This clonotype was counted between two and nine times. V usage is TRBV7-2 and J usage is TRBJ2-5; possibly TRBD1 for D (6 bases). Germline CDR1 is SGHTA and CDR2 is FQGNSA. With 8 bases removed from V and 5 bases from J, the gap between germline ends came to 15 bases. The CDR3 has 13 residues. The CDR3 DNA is TGTGCCAGCGGGGGCTCGTACGGGGAGACCCAGTACTTC. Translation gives CASGGSYGETQYF.